This entry lists 30 T cell receptor beta chains sequenced from one sample in a study of regulatory T cells in long-lasting Graves disease. Both iRepertoire HTBI primers and Arm-PCR of CDR3 regions were used to build the TCR beta libraries. MiXCR was run by TCRdb on the multiplex PCR reads, yielding one entry per CDR3 protein. The table has around 400,000 distinct CDR3 sequences, around a fifth seen once; the top ten hold roughly an eighth. Time point here: persistent/refractory GD, antithyroid drugs over 5 years with positive TRAb. RNA from PBMCs was the source of the TCR library. The starting material was peripheral blood mononuclear cells (PBMCs), obtained when the disease was refractory, from a patient treated with antithyroid drugs. The receptor source for this set is a female donor with Graves disease.

This clonotype appeared a few times. This chain connects TRBV12-3 or TRBV12-4 to TRBJ2-3; TRBD2 agrees at 12 bases. CDR3 size: 17 residues. With V trimmed by 1 base and J by 5 bases, 7 bases remained unmatched. The CDR3, as DNA: TGTGCCAGCAGTTTAGGACTAGCGGGAGCTGGGAAAGATACGCAGTATTTT. Its protein is CASSLGLAGAGKDTQYF.

For this clonotype: One end of the junction does not line up with germline, which may come from a read error. The V gene is TRBV11-2, the J gene TRBJ2-6; tentatively, D is TRBD1 (6 bases). The CDR3 has 17 amino acids. The germline V gene has CDR1 SGHAT and CDR2 FQNNGV. The CDR3 DNA reads as TGCGCCAGCAGCCAAACCGGGACAATCTCTGGGGCCAACGTCCTGACTTTC. It is translated as CASSQTGTISGANVLTF.

This clonotype came up a few times. The J gene is TRBJ2-7, the V gene TRBV5-5; no definite D call. Trimming shortened V by 2 bases and J by 5 bases, and 8 bases separated the two germline ends. CDR1 and CDR2 from the germline V gene are SGHKS and YYEKEE (reference sequence). This CDR3 comprises 12 residues. The CDR3, as DNA: TGTGCCAGCAGCTTTGTGCTAGACGAGCAGTACTTC. This gives the protein CASSFVLDEQYF.

With regard to this clonotype: Possible read error: a much larger clone is one base away. This chain connects TRBV27 to TRBJ2-7; D remains unclear. The germline gives CDR1 MNHEY, CDR2 SMNVEV (reference sequence). This CDR3 has 16 amino acids. The CDR3 loop is CASSSPRKGSGYGQYF. CDR3 nucleotides: TGTGCCAGCAGTTCCCCGCGTAAGGGCTCTGGCTACGGGCAGTACTTC.

The genes are TRBV9 and TRBJ2-3; D may be TRBD2 (6 bases). Trimming pared 0 bases from V and 2 bases from J, leaving 16 bases between. Germline CDR1 is SGDLS and CDR2 is YYNGEE. The CDR3 totals 17 residues. The CDR3 protein is CASSVATSDYFTDTQYF. In nucleotides, the CDR3 is TGTGCCAGCAGCGTAGCTACTTCGGACTACTTCACAGATACGCAGTATTTT.

The V call is TRBV20-1, the J call TRBJ2-3, with 7 bases lining up with TRBD2. This CDR3 region has 15 residues. The ends lost 6 bases at V and 1 base at J; junction bases unmatched: 10. Germline V gene sequence: CDR1 DFQATT, CDR2 SNEGSKA (reference sequence). In nucleotides, the CDR3 is TGCAGTGCCTGGGGGGGAGGGTATGGCACAGATACGCAGTATTTT. Protein: CSAWGGGYGTDTQYF.

In this sample, this clonotype turned up a few times. The chain links TRBV25-1 to TRBJ2-4, with TRBD1 identical over 10 bases. J lost 6 bases, V lost 4 bases, and 6 bases had no gene match. This CDR3 has 15 amino acids. Per germline, CDR1 MGHDK and CDR2 SYGVNS. The DNA of the CDR3 is TGTGCCAGCAGTGCCGACAGGGGGCGGGGAAACATTCAGTACTTC. This codes for CASSADRGRGNIQYF.

The chain employs TRBV3-1 and TRBJ2-6, with TRBD1 matching 7 bases. The germline V gene has CDR1 LGHDT and CDR2 YNNKEL (reference sequence). V was clipped by 5 bases and J by 3 bases; unmatched bases: 4. The CDR3 is made up of 15 amino acids. CDR3 coding DNA: TGTGCCAGCAGCAAGGGGGCACTTGGGGCCAACGTCCTGACTTTC. This translates into CASSKGALGANVLTF.

There are a few counts of this clonotype. This sequence joins TRBV30 and TRBJ1-4, with no clear D. Deletions cut 7 bases from V and 2 bases from J, with 11 bases between. The length of the CDR3 is 13 residues. Germline lookup yields CDR1 GTSNPN and CDR2 SVGIG (reference sequence). This chain's CDR3 is CAYTKATNEKLFF. The CDR3 DNA is TGTGCCTACACTAAGGCGACTAATGAAAAACTGTTTTTT.

The CDR3 coding sequence is TGTGCCAGCAGGCCGGTTCTTTCCTCTGGAAACACCATATATTTT. Its translation: CASRPVLSSGNTIYF. The rearrangement joins TRBV28 to TRBJ1-3; D is undetermined. The CDR3 is made up of 15 amino acids. The germline V gene has CDR1 MDHEN and CDR2 SYDVKM. Trimming left V 6 bases short and J 0 bases short, with 12 bases between.

This clonotype was seen only a few times. The chain links TRBV19 to TRBJ1-5; D is undetermined. Trimming stripped 6 bases from V and 2 bases from J, with 14 bases between. Germline lookup yields CDR1 LNHDA and CDR2 SQIVND (reference sequence). The CDR3 totals 15 residues. CDR3 loop: CASRAGFLGNQPQHF. The CDR3 DNA reads as TGTGCCAGTAGGGCGGGCTTTCTGGGCAATCAGCCCCAGCATTTT.

In its sample, this clonotype was seen many times. The chain uses TRBV28 and TRBJ1-1; 9 bases fit TRBD1. CDR1 is MDHEN and CDR2 is SYDVKM in the germline V gene. Trimming took 5 bases from V and 7 from J; bases not matched to a gene: 8. This CDR3 spans 14 amino acids. This chain's CDR3 is CASSTRTGANEAFF. For the CDR3, the DNA is TGTGCCAGCAGTACTAGGACAGGGGCCAATGAAGCTTTCTTT.

This clonotype was found many times. The DNA for the CDR3 is TGTGCCAGCACGGGACTAGCGGGAGGGCTCGGGGACGGGGAGCTGTTTTTT. It is translated as CASTGLAGGLGDGELFF. The chain couples TRBV27 to TRBJ2-2, with 16 bases matching TRBD2. CDR3 size: 17 residues. Germline lookup yields CDR1 MNHEY and CDR2 SMNVEV (reference sequence). V lost 7 bases to trimming and J lost 7 bases; unmatched junction nucleotides: 9.

This chain connects TRBV5-1 to TRBJ2-3, with D possibly being TRBD1 or TRBD2 (5 bases each). The CDR3 sequence is 16 residues long. The germline V gene encodes CDR1 SGHRS and CDR2 YFSETQ. V dropped 2 bases and J dropped 1 base, with 14 bases sitting between them. CDR3 in DNA: TGCGCCAGCAGCTTATTCTCCCGGGGCGGCACAGATACGCAGTATTTT. This gives the protein CASSLFSRGGTDTQYF. The whole variable domain, filled in from reference TRBV5-1 and TRBJ2-3, reads KAGVTQTPRYLIKTRGQQVTLSCSPISGHRSVSWYQQTPGQGLQFLFEYFSETQRNKGNFPGRFSGRQFSNSRSEMNVSTLELGDSALYLCASSLFSRGGTDTQYFGPGTRLTVL.

This clonotype was recorded at least ten times. This may be a read error: a much more frequent sequence differs by one nucleotide. V gene TRBV5-1 combines with J gene TRBJ2-7, with a tentative D call TRBD2 (5 bases). CDR3 length: 12 amino acids. CDR1 SGHRS and CDR2 YFSETQ come from the germline V gene. The CDR3 nucleotides are TGTGCCAGCAGCTTAGACTACTACGAGCAGTACTTC. Its translation is CASSLDYYEQYF. Full variable domain (remainder filled in from reference TRBV5-1 and TRBJ2-7): KAGVTQTPRYLIKTRGQQVTLSCSPISGHRSVSWYQQTPGQGLQFLFEYFSETQRNKGNFPGRFSGRQFSNSRSEMNVSTLELGDSALYLCASSLDYYEQYFGPGTRLTVT.

This chain joins TRBV19 and TRBJ2-7, with 7 bases matching TRBD1. Per germline, CDR1 LNHDA and CDR2 SQIVND (reference sequence). J gave up 0 bases and V 4 bases, and 3 bases lay outside the gene matches. The CDR3 loop spans 14 amino acids. CDR3 protein: CASSKTGSSYEQYF. The CDR3 nucleotides are TGTGCCAGTAGTAAGACAGGGAGCTCCTACGAGCAGTACTTC.

This clonotype was recorded only once. This chain joins TRBV28 and TRBJ2-3; 10 positions agree with TRBD2. Trimming cost V 6 bases and J 4 bases; bases outside gene matches: 7. Germline loops: CDR1 MDHEN, CDR2 SYDVKM. CDR3 length equals 15 residues. CDR3 residues: CASRPPGLASDTQYF. The CDR3 bases are TGTGCCAGCAGACCGCCGGGACTAGCGTCAGATACGCAGTATTTT.

This clonotype was detected ten times or more. This chain connects TRBV28 to TRBJ2-2; TRBD2 matches 7 bases. The CDR3 is made up of 16 amino acids. Germline-derived CDR1 and CDR2 are MDHEN and SYDVKM. After removal of 2 bases from V and 0 bases from J, the junction contained 3 bases not matched to a gene. The CDR3 coding sequence is TGTGCCAGCAGTTTAGAAGCGGGGTCGAACACCGGGGAGCTGTTTTTT. This codes for CASSLEAGSNTGELFF.

In this sample, this clonotype turned up many times. This sequence joins TRBV30 and TRBJ1-4; tentatively, D is TRBD1 (6 bases). V was pared by 1 base and J by 3 bases, with 15 bases between. Germline CDR1 and CDR2: GTSNPN and SVGIG (reference sequence). The CDR3 extends over 16 amino acids. CDR3 loop: CAWSGRDIDPNEKLFF. Here the CDR3 DNA reads TGTGCCTGGAGTGGCCGGGACATAGACCCTAATGAAAAACTGTTTTTT.

In the case of this clonotype: A much larger clone differs from this one at a single base, so this may be a read error. This CDR3 is missing its conserved last phenylalanine or tryptophan, likely due to a read error. The rearrangement joins TRBV6-1 to TRBJ2-4; maybe TRBD2 (5 bases). Trimming removed 2 bases from V and 7 bases from J, with 9 bases in between. Germline values: CDR1 MNHNS, CDR2 SASEGT. The CDR3 is made up of 13 amino acids. In nucleotides, the CDR3 is TGTGCCAGCAGTGAACCGGGGTTGAACATTCAGTACTCC. This sequence encodes CASSEPGLNIQYS.

The sample holds a few counts of this clonotype. The rearrangement links TRBV27 to TRBJ1-5; D may be TRBD1 (6 bases). With 0 bases removed from V and 3 bases from J, the gap between germline ends came to 9 bases. The germline gives CDR1 MNHEY, CDR2 SMNVEV (reference sequence). The CDR3 totals 15 residues. This CDR3 is CASSLSWGHNQPQHF. The DNA of the CDR3 is TGTGCCAGCAGTTTATCTTGGGGGCACAATCAGCCCCAGCATTTT.

This clonotype has a count of ten or more. The chain uses TRBV28 and TRBJ2-2; D gene ambiguous. The germline V gene has CDR1 MDHEN and CDR2 SYDVKM. V gave up 1 base and J gave up 2 bases, with 11 bases separating them. The CDR3 consists of 16 residues. The CDR3 DNA reads TGTGCCAGCAGTTTATCCGAAACGCCCAACACCGGGGAGCTGTTTTTT. It is translated as CASSLSETPNTGELFF.

To note about this clonotype: An end of the junction does not agree with germline; a read error may underlie this. The chain is built from TRBV12-3 or TRBV12-4 and TRBJ1-3; the D gene is possibly TRBD1 (5 bases). CDR3 length: 15 amino acids. CDR3 sequence (DNA): TGTGCCAGCAGTCTGGGGGGGTTCTCTAGAAACACCATATATTTT. This gives the protein CASSLGGFSRNTIYF.

This clonotype was detected ten times or more. The chain combines TRBV20-1 with TRBJ1-2; 12 bases fit TRBD1. Per the germline V gene, CDR1 is DFQATT and CDR2 is SNEGSKA (reference sequence). This CDR3 contains 14 residues. Here the CDR3 DNA reads TGCTCCGGGACAGGGGGCTTCAATGTCTATGGCTACACCTTC. Translation: CSGTGGFNVYGYTF.

The chain joins TRBV5-1 to TRBJ1-1; 11 bases map to TRBD1. V was pared by 3 bases and J by 1 base, with 14 bases of the junction left unmatched. Germline-derived CDR1 and CDR2 are SGHRS and YFSETQ. The CDR3 consists of 19 residues. CDR3 sequence: CASSSLPGTGGSGNTEAFF. CDR3 DNA sequence: TGCGCCAGCAGCTCCTTACCCGGGACAGGGGGTAGTGGGAACACTGAAGCTTTCTTT.

The gene calls are TRBV20-1 and TRBJ2-7; 7 bases agree with TRBD2. The V gene end was trimmed by 6 bases and the J gene end by 0 bases; junction bases not matched to a gene: 11. From germline, CDR1 is DFQATT and CDR2 SNEGSKA (reference sequence). The CDR3 is 15 residues long. The CDR3 is CSAPQLASSSYEQYF. In DNA form, the CDR3 reads TGCAGTGCGCCGCAACTAGCGTCTAGCTCCTACGAGCAGTACTTC.

The chain links TRBV20-1 to TRBJ2-5; D might be TRBD2 (6 bases). The CDR3 length is 14 residues. V gave up 5 bases and J gave up 1 base, with 14 bases separating them. Per the germline V gene, CDR1 is DFQATT and CDR2 is SNEGSKA (reference sequence). This chain's CDR3 is CSADRLGSQETQYF. The CDR3 bases are TGCAGTGCTGATAGACTAGGCTCCCAAGAGACCCAGTACTTC.

This clonotype was seen a few times. The chain uses TRBV28 and TRBJ2-2, with 9 positions matching TRBD1. Trimming removed 3 bases from V and 6 bases from J; junction bases left unmatched: 8. The CDR3 has 16 amino acids. Germline V gives CDR1 MDHEN, CDR2 SYDVKM. This chain's CDR3 is CASSLEGTGSSGELFF. The CDR3 DNA reads as TGTGCCAGCAGTTTGGAGGGGACAGGGTCTTCCGGGGAGCTGTTTTTT. Looking up the rest from reference TRBV28 and TRBJ2-2 gives the full variable domain: DVKVTQSSRYLVKRTGEKVFLECVQDMDHENMFWYRQDPGLGLRLIYFSYDVKMKEKGDIPEGYSVSREKKERFSLILESASTNQTSMYLCASSLEGTGSSGELFFGEGSRLTVL.

This sequence joins TRBV28 and TRBJ2-1; D perhaps matches TRBD2 (7 bases). V lost 7 bases, J lost 4 bases, and 20 bases lay in between. Germline assignment: CDR1 MDHEN and CDR2 SYDVKM. The CDR3 totals 16 residues. CDR3 residues: CASTNGGGAEYNEQFF. CDR3 in DNA: TGTGCCAGCACTAATGGGGGGGGCGCGGAATACAATGAGCAGTTCTTC.

This clonotype was detected a few times. The rearrangement links TRBV6-2 or TRBV6-3 to TRBJ2-1; no clear D. This CDR3 spans 12 amino acids. The V gene's germline CDR1 is MNHEY and CDR2 SVGEGT. V was shortened by 6 bases and J by 7 bases, with 10 bases between the two germline ends. The CDR3 bases are TGTGCCAGCAGGACCCCCAGGAATGAGCAGTTCTTC. Translating gives CASRTPRNEQFF.